Listed here are 24 T cell receptor beta chains from one sample, sequenced in a study of T cells in Graves' hyperthyroidism and ophthalmopathy. From RNA transcripts, TCR beta CDR3 regions were amplified. The primer set for the first-round RT-PCR of the TCR CDR3 was HTBI. MiXCR, applied by TCRdb to the multiplex PCR reads, yields one record per CDR3 protein. The sample carries about 640,000 distinct CDR3 sequences, 20% to 25% recorded once. Material: blood. These receptors originate from a man younger than 45 with Graves' ophthalmopathy.

The V and J genes are TRBV29-1 and TRBJ2-3; 11 bases agree with TRBD2. J lost 7 bases, V lost 6 bases, and 12 bases had no gene match. This CDR3 spans 15 amino acids. Germline V gene data show CDR1 as SQVTM and CDR2 as ANQGSEA. The CDR3 DNA reads as TGCAGCGTCTCCCGACTAGCGGGGCGCAGGAATACGCAGTATTTT. Amino acid sequence: CSVSRLAGRRNTQYF.

Concerning this clonotype: This may be a read error: a much more frequent sequence differs by one nucleotide. This chain uses TRBV27 with TRBJ1-5, with 8 positions matching TRBD1. Germline-derived CDR1 and CDR2 are MNHEY and SMNVEV (reference sequence). The CDR3 runs 14 residues. Here the CDR3 reads CASSQQGAGQPQNF. In DNA form, the CDR3 reads TGTGCCAGCAGTCAGCAGGGGGCTGGCCAGCCCCAGAATTTT.

This clonotype occurred many times. This sequence joins TRBV6-2 or TRBV6-3 and TRBJ2-3, with no clear D. There are 13 residues in the CDR3. The germline V and J ends were trimmed by 2 bases and 1 base, with 4 bases remaining between them. The germline CDR1 and CDR2 sequences are MNHEY and SVGEGT. Here the CDR3 reads CASSYGGTDTQYF. The CDR3 DNA is TGTGCCAGCAGTTACGGTGGCACAGATACGCAGTATTTT.

Ten or more counts support this clonotype. The chain combines TRBV5-1 with TRBJ2-1, with 7 positions matching TRBD1. The CDR3 is 13 residues long. V dropped 4 bases and J dropped 4; count of bases not matched to a gene: 2. Germline CDR1 SGHRS, CDR2 YFSETQ. CDR3 region: CASSRGQYNEQFF. CDR3 nucleotides: TGCGCCAGCAGCCGGGGACAGTACAATGAGCAGTTCTTC.

J is TRBJ2-3 and V is TRBV15; a possible D gene is TRBD2 (6 bases). From germline, CDR1 is LNHNV and CDR2 YYDKDF (reference sequence). V lost 0 bases, J lost 0 bases, and 10 bases lay in between. CDR3 length equals 16 residues. This CDR3 is CATSRDRGISTDTQYF. The DNA for the CDR3 is TGTGCCACCAGCAGAGATCGCGGGATAAGCACAGATACGCAGTATTTT. Looking up the rest from reference TRBV15 and TRBJ2-3 gives the full variable domain: DAMVIQNPRYQVTQFGKPVTLSCSQTLNHNVMYWYQQKSSQAPKLLFHYYDKDFNNEADTPDNFQSRRPNTSFCFLDIRSPGLGDTAMYLCATSRDRGISTDTQYFGPGTRLTVL.

The chain has TRBV10-2 and TRBJ1-5, with 8 bases that match TRBD1. The CDR3 has 13 residues. Germline CDR1 and CDR2: WSHSY and SAAADI. V lost 10 bases and J lost 2; bases outside the gene matches: 4. The CDR3 loop reads CATQTGGNQPQHF. The CDR3 DNA reads as TGCGCCACTCAGACAGGGGGCAATCAGCCCCAGCATTTT.

The chain carries TRBV20-1 and TRBJ2-5, with D tentatively TRBD2 (5 bases). V was cut by 0 bases and J by 1 base, with 9 bases left in between. CDR1 and CDR2 from the germline V gene are DFQATT and SNEGSKA (reference sequence). This CDR3 is 14 amino acids long. CDR3 in amino acids: CSARDVSGQETQYF. CDR3 bases: TGCAGTGCTAGAGATGTAAGCGGCCAAGAGACCCAGTACTTC.

This clonotype was counted many times. The CDR3 sequence is CASSFVGNSGNTIYF. The CDR3 DNA reads as TGTGCCAGCAGTTTCGTCGGGAACTCTGGAAACACCATATATTTT. The genes are TRBV28 and TRBJ1-3; D gene unclear. Trimming removed 3 bases at V and 0 bases at J, with 9 bases between. CDR1 is MDHEN, CDR2 SYDVKM, per germline. The CDR3 has 15 amino acids.

The chain carries TRBV7-3 and TRBJ2-5; 8 bases are a match to TRBD2. The CDR3 covers 15 residues. V trimming: 5 bases; J trimming: 5 bases; junction bases outside the gene matches: 10. In germline, CDR1 is SGHTA, CDR2 FQGTGA. The CDR3 DNA sequence: TGTGCCAGCAGCCCAAGCGGGGGATTCGGCGAGACCCAGTACTTC. The encoded protein is CASSPSGGFGETQYF. The full variable domain, in which reference TRBV7-3 and TRBJ2-5 provide the parts outside the CDR3, is GAGVSQTPSNKVTEKGKYVELRCDPISGHTALYWYRQSLGQGPEFLIYFQGTGAADDSGLPNDRFFAVRPEGSVSTLKIQRTERGDSAVYLCASSPSGGFGETQYFGPGTRLLVL.

The chain joins TRBV5-1 to TRBJ1-1; D is perhaps TRBD1 (5 bases). Looked up from germline, CDR1 is SGHRS and CDR2 is YFSETQ. The CDR3 spans 14 residues. Trimming stripped 6 bases from V and 4 bases from J, with 16 bases between. The CDR3 reads CASTPGTAATEAFF. CDR3 in DNA: TGCGCCAGCACCCCCGGGACGGCCGCCACTGAAGCTTTCTTT.

V is TRBV28 and J is TRBJ1-4; unclear D gene. The germline CDR1 and CDR2 sequences are MDHEN and SYDVKM. The V end lost 6 bases, the J end lost 0 bases, and 20 bases lay between the germline ends. This CDR3 region has 18 residues. CDR3 coding DNA: TGTGCCAGCAGCTCCCCGGGGATTCGCGGGGCAACTAATGAAAAACTGTTTTTT. Its translation is CASSSPGIRGATNEKLFF.

This clonotype appeared a few times. The gene calls are TRBV5-1 and TRBJ2-3, with 11 bases that match TRBD2. Germline V gives CDR1 SGHRS, CDR2 YFSETQ. V shed 7 bases, J shed 2 bases, and the junction held 15 bases outside the gene matches. The CDR3 consists of 18 residues. CDR3 bases: TGCGCCAGCCGGCACCGTGGGGTAGCGGGAGGGCTCACAGATACGCAGTATTTT. As protein: CASRHRGVAGGLTDTQYF.

The chain links TRBV28 to TRBJ1-5; 10 bases align to TRBD1. The CDR3 is made up of 15 amino acids. V was pared by 5 bases and J by 5 bases, with 6 bases of the junction left unmatched. Germline lookup yields CDR1 MDHEN and CDR2 SYDVKM. The CDR3 loop is CASSPTGGTHQPQHF. Here the CDR3 DNA reads TGTGCCAGCAGTCCGACAGGGGGCACCCATCAGCCCCAGCATTTT.

In its sample, this clonotype was seen many times. The V gene is TRBV3-1, the J gene TRBJ2-1, with 10 positions matching TRBD2. Germline values: CDR1 LGHDT, CDR2 YNNKEL (reference sequence). The CDR3 length is 15 residues. The V and J ends lost 5 bases and 4 bases, in that order; junction bases with no gene match: 5. CDR3 in DNA: TGTGCCAGCAGCTCGACTAGCGGGTGGTACAATGAGCAGTTCTTC. Its translation: CASSSTSGWYNEQFF.

The chain combines TRBV20-1 with TRBJ1-1; D remains ambiguous. The CDR3 runs 13 residues. CDR1 is DFQATT, CDR2 SNEGSKA, per germline (reference sequence). The CDR3 DNA sequence: TGCAGCCTCAACTTCCCGATGAACACTGAAGCTTTCTTT. It codes for CSLNFPMNTEAFF.

Many counts were recorded for this clonotype. The chain links TRBV2 to TRBJ2-1; the D gene is possibly TRBD1 (6 bases). From germline, CDR1 is SNHLY and CDR2 FYNNEI. The CDR3 length is 14 residues. V gave up 7 bases and J gave up 0 bases, with 10 bases separating them. The CDR3 loop reads CASMGAHSYNEQFF. The CDR3 nucleotides are TGTGCCAGCATGGGGGCCCACTCCTACAATGAGCAGTTCTTC.

The rearrangement uses TRBV7-9 and TRBJ2-4, with 16 bases matching TRBD2. The CDR3 sequence is 18 residues long. V trimming: 6 bases; J trimming: 0 bases; junction bases outside the gene matches: 5. CDR1 SEHNR and CDR2 FQNEAQ come from the germline V gene (reference sequence). The CDR3 DNA is TGTGCCAGCAGTCCGGGACTAGCGGGAGGGCTAGCCAAAAACATTCAGTACTTC. Its translation is CASSPGLAGGLAKNIQYF.

This clonotype was counted between two and nine times. V usage is TRBV20-1 and J usage is TRBJ2-2; TRBD1 or TRBD2 may be the D gene (6 bases each). The CDR3 has 13 residues. The V gene lost 5 bases and the J gene lost 4 bases, with 11 bases spanning the gap. Germline loops: CDR1 DFQATT, CDR2 SNEGSKA (reference sequence). In nucleotides, the CDR3 is TGCAGTGCTCGCGGGACACTCACCGGGGAGCTGTTTTTT. The encoded protein is CSARGTLTGELFF.

This clonotype was seen repeatedly, ten times or more. V gene TRBV28 combines with J gene TRBJ1-6; TRBD1 might be the D (6 bases). V lost 2 bases to trimming and J lost 11 bases, with 13 bases between them. Germline V gene lookup returns CDR1 MDHEN and CDR2 SYDVKM. The CDR3 is made up of 14 amino acids. CDR3 residues: CASSLGRGRAPLHF. The CDR3 DNA reads as TGTGCCAGCAGTTTAGGCAGGGGACGAGCACCCCTCCACTTT.

This clonotype was observed a handful of times. The CDR3 coding sequence is TGTGCCAGCAGCGTCCGGACAGGGGGCTCCTACGAGCAGTACTTC. Translating gives CASSVRTGGSYEQYF. This sequence joins TRBV9 and TRBJ2-7, with TRBD1 identical over 10 bases. The junction had 2 bases not matched to a gene; V was cut back by 2 bases and J by 0 bases. The CDR3 runs 15 residues. Germline V CDR1 and CDR2: SGDLS, YYNGEE.

This clonotype was seen a few times. The V gene is TRBV12-3 or TRBV12-4, the J gene TRBJ2-1, with TRBD2 matching 13 bases. J gave up 10 bases and V 4 bases, and 13 bases lay outside the gene matches. The CDR3 runs 17 residues. The chain's CDR3 is CASSSRTSGSALWEQFF. For the CDR3, the DNA is TGTGCCAGCAGTTCTCGGACTAGCGGGAGTGCTTTATGGGAGCAGTTCTTC.

Many counts were recorded for this clonotype. The gene calls are TRBV11-2 and TRBJ2-7; 7 bases agree with TRBD1. Germline CDR1 and CDR2: SGHAT and FQNNGV. The trim removed 4 bases at V and 5 bases at J, leaving 5 bases unmatched. CDR3 length equals 13 residues. The CDR3 DNA is TGTGCCAGCAGCTCAGGAACAGGGGACGAGCAGTACTTC. Protein product: CASSSGTGDEQYF. Based on the CDR3 plus reference TRBV11-2 and TRBJ2-7, the full variable domain is EAGVAQSPRYKIIEKRQSVAFWCNPISGHATLYWYQQILGQGPKLLIQFQNNGVVDDSQLPKDRFSAERLKGVDSTLKIQPAKLEDSAVYLCASSSGTGDEQYFGPGTRLTVT.

This clonotype was seen many times. The chain recombines TRBV3-1 with TRBJ2-1, with 7 bases matching TRBD2. This CDR3 spans 15 amino acids. CDR1 is LGHDT and CDR2 is YNNKEL in the germline V gene (reference sequence). V gave up 1 base and J gave up 7 bases; unmatched junction bases: 7. The CDR3 region has the DNA TGTGCCAGCAGCCAAGCCGGGAGGTGGGGGAATGAGCAGTTCTTC. Amino acids: CASSQAGRWGNEQFF.

This clonotype was seen ten or more times. The CDR3, as DNA: TGTGCCAGCAGTTCTAGGGGGACAGGGGGCATCGATGGCTACACCTTC. Protein product: CASSSRGTGGIDGYTF. The chain couples TRBV12-3 or TRBV12-4 to TRBJ1-2, with 12 bases fitting TRBD1. The CDR3 contains 16 residues. The V segment lost 4 bases and the J segment 6 bases; nucleotides outside the gene matches: 9.